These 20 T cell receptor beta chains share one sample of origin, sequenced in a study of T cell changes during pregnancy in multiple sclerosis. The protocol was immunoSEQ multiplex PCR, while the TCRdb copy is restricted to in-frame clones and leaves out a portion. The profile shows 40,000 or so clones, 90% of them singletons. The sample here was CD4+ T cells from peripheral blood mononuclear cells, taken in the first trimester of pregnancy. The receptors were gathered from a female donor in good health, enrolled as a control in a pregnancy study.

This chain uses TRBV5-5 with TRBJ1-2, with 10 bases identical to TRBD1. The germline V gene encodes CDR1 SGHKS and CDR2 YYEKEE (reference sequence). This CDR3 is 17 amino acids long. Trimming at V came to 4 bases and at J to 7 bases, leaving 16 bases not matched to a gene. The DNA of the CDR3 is TGTGCCAGCAGCCCGCAGGGACAGGGGCAACCAGGGTTTGGCTACACCTTC. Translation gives CASSPQGQGQPGFGYTF.

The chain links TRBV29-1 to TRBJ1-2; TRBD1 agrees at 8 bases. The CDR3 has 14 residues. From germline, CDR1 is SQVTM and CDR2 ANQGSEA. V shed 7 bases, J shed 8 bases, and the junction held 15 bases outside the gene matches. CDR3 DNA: TGCAGCGGATCCCTCTCGGGACAGGAGGGAGGCTACACCTTC. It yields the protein CSGSLSGQEGGYTF.

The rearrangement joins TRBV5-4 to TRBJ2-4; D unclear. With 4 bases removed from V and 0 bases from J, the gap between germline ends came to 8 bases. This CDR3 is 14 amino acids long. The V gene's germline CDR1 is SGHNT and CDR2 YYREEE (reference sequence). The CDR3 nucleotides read TGTGCCAGCAGCAAGGAGTTAGCCAAAAACATTCAGTACTTC. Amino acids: CASSKELAKNIQYF.

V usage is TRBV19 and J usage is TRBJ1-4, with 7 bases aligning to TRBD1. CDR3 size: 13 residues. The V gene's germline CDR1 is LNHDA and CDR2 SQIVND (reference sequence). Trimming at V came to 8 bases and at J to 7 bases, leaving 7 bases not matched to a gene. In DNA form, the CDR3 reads TGTGCCAGTTTAGGGGGCGCCGGTGAAAAACTGTTTTTT. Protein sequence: CASLGGAGEKLFF. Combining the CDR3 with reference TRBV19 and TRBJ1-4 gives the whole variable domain DGGITQSPKYLFRKEGQNVTLSCEQNLNHDAMYWYRQDPGQGLRLIYYSQIVNDFQKGDIAEGYSVSREKKESFPLTVTSAQKNPTAFYLCASLGGAGEKLFFGSGTQLSVL.

The CDR3 reads CASSLAGTGAYEQYF. CDR3 DNA sequence: TGTGCCAGCAGCCTAGCCGGGACAGGGGCTTACGAGCAGTACTTC. The rearrangement joins TRBV11-2 to TRBJ2-7; 10 bases are a match to TRBD1. CDR3 size: 15 residues. The germline V gene has CDR1 SGHAT and CDR2 FQNNGV. J was trimmed by 4 bases and V by 5 bases; bases with no gene match: 8. Filled out from reference TRBV11-2 and TRBJ2-7, the complete variable domain reads EAGVAQSPRYKIIEKRQSVAFWCNPISGHATLYWYQQILGQGPKLLIQFQNNGVVDDSQLPKDRFSAERLKGVDSTLKIQPAKLEDSAVYLCASSLAGTGAYEQYFGPGTRLTVT.

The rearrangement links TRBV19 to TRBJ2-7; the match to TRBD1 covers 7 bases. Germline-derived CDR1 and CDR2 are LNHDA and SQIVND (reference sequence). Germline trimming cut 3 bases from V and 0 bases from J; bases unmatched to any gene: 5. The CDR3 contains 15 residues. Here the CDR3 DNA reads TGTGCCAGTAGTATCTCCGGGACAGCCTCCTACGAGCAGTACTTC. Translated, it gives CASSISGTASYEQYF.

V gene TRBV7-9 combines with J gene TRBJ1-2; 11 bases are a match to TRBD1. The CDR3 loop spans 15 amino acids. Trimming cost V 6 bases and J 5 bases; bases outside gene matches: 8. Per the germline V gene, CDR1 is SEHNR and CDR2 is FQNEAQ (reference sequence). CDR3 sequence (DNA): TGTGCCAGCAGTCTTTCCGGGACAGGGGGGTATGGCTACACCTTC. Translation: CASSLSGTGGYGYTF. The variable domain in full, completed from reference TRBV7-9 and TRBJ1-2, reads DTGVSQNPRHKITKRGQNVTFRCDPISEHNRLYWYRQTLGQGPEFLTYFQNEAQLEKSRLLSDRFSAERPKGSFSTLEIQRTEQGDSAMYLCASSLSGTGGYGYTFGSGTRLTVV.

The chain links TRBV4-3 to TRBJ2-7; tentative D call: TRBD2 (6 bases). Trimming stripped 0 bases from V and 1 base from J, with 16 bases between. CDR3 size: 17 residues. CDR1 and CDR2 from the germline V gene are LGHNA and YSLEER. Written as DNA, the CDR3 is TGCGCCAGCAGCCAAGATCTGGCTAGCGCCCTATCCTACGAGCAGTACTTC. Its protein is CASSQDLASALSYEQYF.

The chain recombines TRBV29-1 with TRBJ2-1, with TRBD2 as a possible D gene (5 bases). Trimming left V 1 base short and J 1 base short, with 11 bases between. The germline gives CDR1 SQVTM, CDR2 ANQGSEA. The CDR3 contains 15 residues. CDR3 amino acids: CSVEGGPGSYNEQFF. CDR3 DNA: TGCAGCGTTGAAGGCGGGCCGGGATCCTACAATGAGCAGTTCTTC.

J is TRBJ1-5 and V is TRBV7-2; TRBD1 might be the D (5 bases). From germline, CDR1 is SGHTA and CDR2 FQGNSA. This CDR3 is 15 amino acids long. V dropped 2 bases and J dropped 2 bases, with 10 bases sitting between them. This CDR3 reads CASSLRGGGNQPQHF. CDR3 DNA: TGTGCCAGCAGCTTAAGGGGAGGGGGCAATCAGCCCCAGCATTTT.

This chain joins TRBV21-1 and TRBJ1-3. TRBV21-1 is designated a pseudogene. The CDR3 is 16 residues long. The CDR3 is CASSKSAPLSGNTIYF. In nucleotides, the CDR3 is TGTGCCAGCAGCAAAAGCGCACCCCTCTCTGGAAACACCATATATTTT.

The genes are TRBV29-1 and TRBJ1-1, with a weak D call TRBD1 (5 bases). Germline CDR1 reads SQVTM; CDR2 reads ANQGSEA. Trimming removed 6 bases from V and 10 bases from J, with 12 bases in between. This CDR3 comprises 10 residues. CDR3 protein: CSVQGRSAFF. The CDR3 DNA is TGCAGCGTCCAGGGCCGGTCAGCTTTCTTT. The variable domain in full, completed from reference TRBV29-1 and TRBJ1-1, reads SAVISQKPSRDICQRGTSLTIQCQVDSQVTMMFWYRQQPGQSLTLIATANQGSEATYESGFVIDKFPISRPNLTFSTLTVSNMSPEDSSIYLCSVQGRSAFFGQGTRLTVV.

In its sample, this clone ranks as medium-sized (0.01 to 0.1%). The CDR3: CASSLGGTGTRNYGYTF. In DNA form, the CDR3 reads TGTGCCAGCAGCTTAGGCGGTACAGGGACCCGTAACTATGGCTACACCTTC. The chain carries TRBV7-2 and TRBJ1-2, with D possibly matching TRBD1 (6 bases). V lost 1 base and J 1 base, leaving 16 bases between the germline ends. This CDR3 contains 17 residues. CDR1 and CDR2 (germline): SGHTA, FQGNSA.

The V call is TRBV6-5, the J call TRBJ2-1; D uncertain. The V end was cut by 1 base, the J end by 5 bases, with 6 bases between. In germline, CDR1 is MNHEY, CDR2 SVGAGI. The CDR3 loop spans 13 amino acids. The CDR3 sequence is CASSYLGDNEQFF. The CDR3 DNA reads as TGTGCCAGCAGTTACTTGGGCGACAATGAGCAGTTCTTC.

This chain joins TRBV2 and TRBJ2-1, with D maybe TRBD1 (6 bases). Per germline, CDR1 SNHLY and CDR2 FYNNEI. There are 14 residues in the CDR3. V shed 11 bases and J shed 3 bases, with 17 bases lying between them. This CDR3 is CAATTGTFYNEQFF. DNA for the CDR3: TGTGCCGCGACTACCGGGACATTCTACAATGAGCAGTTCTTC. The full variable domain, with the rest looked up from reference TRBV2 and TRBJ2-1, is EPEVTQTPSHQVTQMGQEVILRCVPISNHLYFYWYRQILGQKVEFLVSFYNNEISEKSEIFDDQFSVERPDGSNFTLKIRSTKLEDSAMYFCAATTGTFYNEQFFGPGTRLTVL.

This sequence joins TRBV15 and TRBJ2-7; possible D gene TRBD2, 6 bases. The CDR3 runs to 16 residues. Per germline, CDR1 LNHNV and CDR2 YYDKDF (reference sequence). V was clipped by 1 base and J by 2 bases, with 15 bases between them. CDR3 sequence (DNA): TGTGCCACCAGCAGAGTGGAGGGAGAGAAGCCCTACGAGCAGTACTTC. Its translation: CATSRVEGEKPYEQYF.

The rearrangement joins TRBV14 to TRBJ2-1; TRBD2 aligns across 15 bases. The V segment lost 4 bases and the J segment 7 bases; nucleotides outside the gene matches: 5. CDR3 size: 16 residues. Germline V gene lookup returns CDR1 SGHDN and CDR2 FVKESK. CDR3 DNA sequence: TGTGCCAGCAGCCTACCGGGACTAGCGGGGGGTAATGAGCAGTTCTTC. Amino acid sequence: CASSLPGLAGGNEQFF.

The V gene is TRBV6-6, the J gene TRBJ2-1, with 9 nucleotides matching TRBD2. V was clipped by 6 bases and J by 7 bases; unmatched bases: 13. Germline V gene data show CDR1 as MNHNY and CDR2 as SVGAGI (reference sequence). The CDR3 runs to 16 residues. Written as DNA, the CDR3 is TGTGCCAGCAGGGACGCAGGGCGGGGGGGTATTAATGAGCAGTTCTTC. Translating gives CASRDAGRGGINEQFF.

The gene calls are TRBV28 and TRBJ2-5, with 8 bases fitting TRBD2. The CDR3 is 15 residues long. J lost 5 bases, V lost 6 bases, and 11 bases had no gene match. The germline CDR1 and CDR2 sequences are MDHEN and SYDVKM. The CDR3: CASRGGVGGAETQYF. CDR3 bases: TGTGCCAGCAGAGGGGGGGTCGGGGGGGCGGAGACCCAGTACTTC.

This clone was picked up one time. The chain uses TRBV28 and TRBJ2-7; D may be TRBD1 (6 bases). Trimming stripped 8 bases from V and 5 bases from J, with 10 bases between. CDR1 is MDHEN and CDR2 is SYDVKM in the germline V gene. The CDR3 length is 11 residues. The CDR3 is CASRTVNEQYF. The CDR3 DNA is TGTGCCAGCCGGACAGTTAACGAGCAGTACTTC.